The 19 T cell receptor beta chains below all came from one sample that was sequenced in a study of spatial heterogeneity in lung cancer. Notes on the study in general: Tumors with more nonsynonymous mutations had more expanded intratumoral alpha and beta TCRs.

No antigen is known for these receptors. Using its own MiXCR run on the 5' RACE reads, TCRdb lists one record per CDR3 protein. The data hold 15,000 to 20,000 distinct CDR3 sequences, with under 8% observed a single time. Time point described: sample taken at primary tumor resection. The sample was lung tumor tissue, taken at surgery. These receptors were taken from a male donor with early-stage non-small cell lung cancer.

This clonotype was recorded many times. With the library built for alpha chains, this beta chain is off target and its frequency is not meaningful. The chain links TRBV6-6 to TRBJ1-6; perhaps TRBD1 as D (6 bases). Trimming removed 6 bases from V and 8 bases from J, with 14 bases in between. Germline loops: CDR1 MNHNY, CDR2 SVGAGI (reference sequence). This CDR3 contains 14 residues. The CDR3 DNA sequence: TGTGCCAGCAGCCCCCGGGGGCGGGATTCACCCCTCCACTTT. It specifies CASSPRGRDSPLHF.

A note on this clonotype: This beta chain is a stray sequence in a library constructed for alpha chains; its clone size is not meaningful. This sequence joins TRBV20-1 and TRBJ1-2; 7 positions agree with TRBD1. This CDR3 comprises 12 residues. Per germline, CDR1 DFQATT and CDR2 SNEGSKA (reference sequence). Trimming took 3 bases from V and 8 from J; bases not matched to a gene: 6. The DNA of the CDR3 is TGCAGTGCTAGGGCCGACAGGGACGGCTACACCTTC. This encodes CSARADRDGYTF.

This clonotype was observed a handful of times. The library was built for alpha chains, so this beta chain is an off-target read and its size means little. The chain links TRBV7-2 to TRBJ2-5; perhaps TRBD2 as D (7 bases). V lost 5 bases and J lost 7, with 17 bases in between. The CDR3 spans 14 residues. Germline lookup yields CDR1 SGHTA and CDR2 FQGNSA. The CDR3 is CASSPWGGAWTQYF. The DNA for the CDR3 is TGTGCCAGCAGCCCGTGGGGGGGGGCTTGGACCCAGTACTTC.

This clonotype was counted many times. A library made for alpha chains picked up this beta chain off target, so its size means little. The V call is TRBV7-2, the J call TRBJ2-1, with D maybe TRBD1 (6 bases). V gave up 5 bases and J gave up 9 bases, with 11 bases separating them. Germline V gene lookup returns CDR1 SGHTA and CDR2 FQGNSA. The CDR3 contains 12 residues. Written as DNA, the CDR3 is TGTGCCAGCAGCCCAGGGGTCAGTGAGCAGTTCTTC. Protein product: CASSPGVSEQFF. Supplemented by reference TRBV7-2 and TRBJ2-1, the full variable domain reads GAGVSQSPSNKVTEKGKDVELRCDPISGHTALYWYRQSLGQGLEFLIYFQGNSAPDKSGLPSDRFSAERTGGSVSTLTIQRTQQEDSAVYLCASSPGVSEQFFGPGTRLTVL.

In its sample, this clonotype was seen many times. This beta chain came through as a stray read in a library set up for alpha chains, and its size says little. CDR3 nucleotides: TGTGCCAGCTCGCTAGGGCTCCAAGAGACCCAGTACTTC. This encodes CASSLGLQETQYF. V gene TRBV18 combines with J gene TRBJ2-5; D is unclear. The V gene's germline CDR1 is KGHSH and CDR2 LQKENI. V lost 6 bases and J lost 1, with 9 bases in between. The CDR3 spans 13 residues.

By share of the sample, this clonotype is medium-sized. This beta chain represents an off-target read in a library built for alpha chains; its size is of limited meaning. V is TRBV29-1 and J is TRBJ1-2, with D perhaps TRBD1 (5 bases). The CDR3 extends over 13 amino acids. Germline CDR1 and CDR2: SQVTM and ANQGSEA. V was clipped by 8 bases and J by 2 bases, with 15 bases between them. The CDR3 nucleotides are TGCAGCTCCGGGGACGGCATGAACTATGGCTACACCTTC. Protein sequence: CSSGDGMNYGYTF.

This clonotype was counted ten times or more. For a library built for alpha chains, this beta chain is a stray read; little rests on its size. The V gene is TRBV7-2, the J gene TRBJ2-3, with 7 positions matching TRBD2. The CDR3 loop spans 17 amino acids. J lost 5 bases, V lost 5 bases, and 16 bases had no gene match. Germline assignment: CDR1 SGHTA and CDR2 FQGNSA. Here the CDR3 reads CASSTRRGRAAGDTQYF. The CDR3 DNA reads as TGTGCCAGCAGCACCCGTCGTGGGAGGGCCGCTGGAGATACGCAGTATTTT.

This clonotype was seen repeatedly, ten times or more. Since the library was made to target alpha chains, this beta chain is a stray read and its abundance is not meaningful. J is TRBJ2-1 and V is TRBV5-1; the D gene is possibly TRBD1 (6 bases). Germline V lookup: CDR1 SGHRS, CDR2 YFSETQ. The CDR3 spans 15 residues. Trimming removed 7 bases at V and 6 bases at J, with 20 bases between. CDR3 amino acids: CASSKEGGIGNEQFF. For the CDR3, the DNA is TGCGCCAGCTCCAAAGAAGGGGGAATCGGCAATGAGCAGTTCTTC.

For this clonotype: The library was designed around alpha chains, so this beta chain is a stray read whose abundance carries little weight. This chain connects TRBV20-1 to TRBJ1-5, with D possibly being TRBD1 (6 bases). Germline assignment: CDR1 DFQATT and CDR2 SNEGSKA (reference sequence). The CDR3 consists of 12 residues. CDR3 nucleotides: TGCTCGGGGGGCGGTAGCAATCAGCCCCAGCATTTT. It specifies CSGGGSNQPQHF.

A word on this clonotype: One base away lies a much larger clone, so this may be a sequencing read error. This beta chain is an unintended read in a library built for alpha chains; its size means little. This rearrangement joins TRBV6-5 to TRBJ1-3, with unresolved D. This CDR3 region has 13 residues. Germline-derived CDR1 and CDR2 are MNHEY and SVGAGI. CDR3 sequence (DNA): TGTGCCGCACGCGGGTCCTCTGGAAACTCCATATATTTT. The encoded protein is CAARGSSGNSIYF.

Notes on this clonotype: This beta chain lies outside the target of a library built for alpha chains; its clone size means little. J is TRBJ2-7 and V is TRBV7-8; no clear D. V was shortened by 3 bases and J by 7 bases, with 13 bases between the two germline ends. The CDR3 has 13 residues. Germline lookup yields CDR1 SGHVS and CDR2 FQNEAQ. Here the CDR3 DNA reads TGTGCCAGCAGCTTGTCCCCGCAACAAGAGCAGTACTTC. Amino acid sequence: CASSLSPQQEQYF.

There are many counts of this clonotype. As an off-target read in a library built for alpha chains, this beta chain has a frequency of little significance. The CDR3 reads CASSQDPRDAGNTIYF. DNA of the CDR3: TGTGCCAGCAGCCAAGATCCCCGGGACGCTGGAAACACCATATATTTT. The chain links TRBV3-1 to TRBJ1-3, with D perhaps matching TRBD1 (5 bases). The CDR3 length is 16 residues. The germline V gene has CDR1 LGHDT and CDR2 YNNKEL (reference sequence). V was pared by 0 bases and J by 2 bases, with 11 bases between.

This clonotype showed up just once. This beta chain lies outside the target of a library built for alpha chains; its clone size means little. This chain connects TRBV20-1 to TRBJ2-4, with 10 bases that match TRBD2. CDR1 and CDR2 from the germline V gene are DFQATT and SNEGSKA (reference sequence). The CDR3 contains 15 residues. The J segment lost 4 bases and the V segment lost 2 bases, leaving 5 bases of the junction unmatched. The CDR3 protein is CSARPRTSGKNIQYF. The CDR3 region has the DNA TGCAGTGCTAGACCTAGGACTAGCGGTAAAAACATTCAGTACTTC.

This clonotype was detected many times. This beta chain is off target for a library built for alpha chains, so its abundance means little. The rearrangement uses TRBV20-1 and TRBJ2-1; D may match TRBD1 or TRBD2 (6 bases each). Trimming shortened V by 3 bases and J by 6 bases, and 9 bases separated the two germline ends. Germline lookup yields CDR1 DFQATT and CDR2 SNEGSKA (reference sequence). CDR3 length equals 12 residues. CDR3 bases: TGCAGTGCTAGCGGGGGCCCCAATGAGCAGTTCTTC. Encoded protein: CSASGGPNEQFF.

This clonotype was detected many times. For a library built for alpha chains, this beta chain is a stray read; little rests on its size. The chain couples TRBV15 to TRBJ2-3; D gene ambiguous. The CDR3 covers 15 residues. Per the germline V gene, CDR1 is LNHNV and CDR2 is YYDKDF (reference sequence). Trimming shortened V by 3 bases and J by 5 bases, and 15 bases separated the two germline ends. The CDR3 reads CATSRQAGGVDTQYF. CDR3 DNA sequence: TGTGCCACCAGCAGGCAGGCAGGTGGGGTAGATACGCAGTATTTT.

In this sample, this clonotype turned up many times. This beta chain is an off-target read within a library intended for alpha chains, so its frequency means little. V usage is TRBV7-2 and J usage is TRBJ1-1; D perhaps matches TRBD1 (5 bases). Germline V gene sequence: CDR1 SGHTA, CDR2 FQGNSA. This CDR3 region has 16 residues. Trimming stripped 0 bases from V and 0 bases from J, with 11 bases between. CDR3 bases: TGTGCCAGCAGCTTAGCGCATTCAGGGATGAACACTGAAGCTTTCTTT. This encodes CASSLAHSGMNTEAFF.

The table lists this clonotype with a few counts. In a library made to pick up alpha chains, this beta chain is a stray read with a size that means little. CDR3 sequence reads: CASSPGTGNNSPLHF. CDR3 nucleotide sequence: TGCGCCAGCAGCCCGGGGACAGGGAATAATTCACCCCTCCACTTT. The chain carries TRBV5-1 and TRBJ1-6, with 9 bases matching TRBD1. The germline CDR1 and CDR2 sequences are SGHRS and YFSETQ. This CDR3 has 15 residues. The V gene end was trimmed by 4 bases and the J gene end by 5 bases; junction bases not matched to a gene: 4.

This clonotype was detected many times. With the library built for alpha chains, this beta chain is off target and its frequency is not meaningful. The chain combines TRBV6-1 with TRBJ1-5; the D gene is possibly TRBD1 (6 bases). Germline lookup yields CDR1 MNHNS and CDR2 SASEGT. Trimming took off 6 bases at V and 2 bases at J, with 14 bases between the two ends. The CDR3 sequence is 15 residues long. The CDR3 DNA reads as TGTGCCAGCAGGATACAGGGAGGAGGCAATCAGCCCCAGCATTTT. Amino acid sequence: CASRIQGGGNQPQHF.

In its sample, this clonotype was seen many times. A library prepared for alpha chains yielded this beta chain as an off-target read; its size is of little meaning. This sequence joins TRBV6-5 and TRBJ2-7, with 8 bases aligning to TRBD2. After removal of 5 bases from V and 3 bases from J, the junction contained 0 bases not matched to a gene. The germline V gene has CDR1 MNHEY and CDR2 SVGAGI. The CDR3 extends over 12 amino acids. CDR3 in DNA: TGTGCCAGCAGTGGGACTAGCTACGAGCAGTACTTC. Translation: CASSGTSYEQYF.